The rows below give T cell receptor beta chains drawn from one sample of a study of blood T cell repertoires in COVID-19. Only in-frame clones appear in the TCRdb table, and some are missing; sequencing was by immunoSEQ multiplex PCR. The sample holds approximately 190,000 clones; roughly 80% are singletons and the top ten take about 6%. Sequenced material: peripheral blood. Receptors were obtained from a woman aged 40 to 50 with acute or convalescent COVID-19. CDR3s include the opening cysteine and the closing phenylalanine or tryptophan. The D gene is left open where the match is weak. Expanded clones get a size class; other rows say once, few or many, or leave the size out.

V gene	D gene	J gene	clone size	CDR3 protein	CDR3 DNA
TRBV6-1	-	TRBJ1-1	few	CASSEPQSGNTEAFF	TGTGCCAGCAGTGAACCCCAGTCTGGGAACACTGAAGCTTTCTTT
TRBV28	TRBD2	TRBJ2-3	-	CASSIPSGGTDTQYF	TGTGCCAGCAGTATCCCTAGCGGGGGCACAGATACGCAGTATTTT
TRBV6-1	TRBD1	TRBJ1-1	-	CASSERGGQGALYLEAFF	TGTGCCAGCAGTGAAAGAGGGGGACAGGGGGCTTTGTACCTTGAAGCTTTCTTT
TRBV28	TRBD1	TRBJ1-6	-	CASSGTAYSPLHF	TGTGCCAGCAGCGGGACAGCCTATTCACCCCTCCACTTT
TRBV19	-	TRBJ1-4	-	CATLPGGRGGEKLFF	TGTGCCACTCTTCCAGGCGGCAGGGGTGGAGAAAAACTGTTTTTT
TRBV24-1	-	TRBJ2-1	-	CATATRANEQFF	TGTGCCACTGCAACGAGAGCCAATGAGCAGTTCTTC
TRBV18	TRBD2	TRBJ2-1	-	CASSASGRASYNEQFF	TGTGCCAGCTCAGCCAGCGGGAGGGCCTCCTACAATGAGCAGTTCTTC
TRBV6-5	-	TRBJ2-5	-	CASAGALQETQYF	TGTGCCAGCGCGGGGGCCCTCCAAGAGACCCAGTACTTC
TRBV5-4	TRBD1	TRBJ2-5	-	CASSRGQAQETQYF	TGTGCCAGCAGCAGGGGACAGGCCCAAGAGACCCAGTACTTC
TRBV6-1	-	TRBJ1-3	once	CASSDGQRGNTIYF	TGTGCCAGCAGTGACGGACAGCGGGGAAACACCATATATTTT
TRBV28	TRBD2	TRBJ2-7	-	CASSSMSGRVPWGQYF	TGTGCCAGCAGTTCAATGAGCGGGAGGGTCCCCTGGGGGCAGTACTTC
TRBV5-1	TRBD2	TRBJ2-5	-	CASSRTSGNHQETQYF	TGCGCCAGCAGTCGGACTAGCGGGAACCACCAAGAGACCCAGTACTTC
TRBV7-8	-	TRBJ1-1	-	CASSFPFQGGGQTEAFF	TGTGCCAGCAGCTTTCCTTTTCAGGGTGGCGGTCAGACTGAAGCTTTCTTT
TRBV18	TRBD1	TRBJ2-7	-	CASSPPGTGYYEQYF	TGTGCCAGCTCACCACCGGGGACAGGCTACTACGAGCAGTACTTC
TRBV19	-	TRBJ1-1	few	CASTKGGTQGATTEAFF	TGTGCCAGTACTAAAGGGGGAACCCAGGGCGCGACCACTGAAGCTTTCTTT
TRBV9	TRBD1	TRBJ1-1	few	CASRGTGDTEAFF	TGTGCCAGCAGAGGTACAGGGGACACTGAAGCTTTCTTT
TRBV5-6	TRBD2	TRBJ2-1	-	CASSFGTSAYNEQFF	TGTGCCAGCAGCTTTGGGACTAGTGCCTACAATGAGCAGTTCTTC
TRBV18	-	TRBJ2-1	-	CASSVTRVLYNEQFF	TGTGCCAGCTCAGTCACTAGGGTTCTCTACAATGAGCAGTTCTTC
TRBV15	-	TRBJ1-1	-	CATSRVQGNTEAFF	TGTGCCACCAGCAGAGTTCAGGGGAACACTGAAGCTTTCTTT
TRBV5-1	-	TRBJ1-2	-	CASSLVQGNYGYTF	TGCGCCAGCAGCTTGGTACAGGGTAACTATGGCTACACCTTC
TRBV15	-	TRBJ1-2	-	CATSRDRAQGNYGYTF	TGTGCCACCAGCAGAGATCGTGCGCAGGGGAACTATGGCTACACCTTC
TRBV28	-	TRBJ1-2	-	CASSLAAGRGGVYGYTF	TGTGCCAGCAGTTTAGCCGCAGGCAGGGGTGGGGTCTATGGCTACACCTTC
TRBV5-4	-	TRBJ1-1	-	CASSLDTSEAFF	TGTGCCAGCAGCTTGGACACCTCTGAAGCTTTCTTT
TRBV11-3	-	TRBJ1-1	-	CASSFTGTSEAFF	TGTGCCAGCAGCTTTACAGGGACCAGTGAAGCTTTCTTT
TRBV3-1/TRBV3-2	TRBD1	TRBJ1-1	-	CASSARGVGNTEAFF	TGTGCCAGCAGCGCCAGGGGGGTGGGGAACACTGAAGCTTTCTTT
TRBV18	-	TRBJ2-1	-	CASSDEAGKQFF	TGTGCCAGCTCAGATGAGGCGGGGAAACAGTTCTTC
TRBV6-5	-	TRBJ2-7	-	CASSYSAGKSYEQYF	TGTGCCAGCAGTTACTCGGCGGGGAAGTCCTACGAGCAGTACTTC
TRBV7-2	TRBD2	TRBJ2-7	-	CASSLSGGLYEQYF	TGTGCCAGCAGCTTAAGCGGGGGCTTGTACGAGCAGTACTTC
TRBV5-6	TRBD1	TRBJ2-7	-	CASSFQGAYEQYF	TGTGCCAGCAGCTTTCAGGGGGCCTACGAGCAGTACTTC
TRBV5-4	-	TRBJ1-1	-	CASSLSADTEAFF	TGTGCCAGCAGCTTGTCTGCGGACACTGAAGCTTTCTTT
TRBV6-6	-	TRBJ1-1	once	CASSSQTGQNTEAFF	TGTGCCAGCAGTTCTCAAACAGGGCAGAACACTGAAGCTTTCTTT
TRBV3-1/TRBV3-2	TRBD2	TRBJ2-3	-	CASSQLTSGRAGISTDTQYF	TGTGCCAGCAGCCAATTGACTAGCGGGAGGGCCGGTATTAGCACAGATACGCAGTATTTT
TRBV5-6	-	TRBJ2-5	-	CASSSRGQETQYF	TGTGCCAGCAGCTCCAGGGGCCAAGAGACCCAGTACTTC
TRBV7-8	-	TRBJ2-2	-	CASSLGQAVDTGELFF	TGTGCCAGCAGCTTAGGTCAGGCCGTGGACACCGGGGAGCTGTTTTTT
TRBV6-5	TRBD2	TRBJ2-7	few	CATRGLAGSYEQYF	TGTGCCACTCGTGGATTAGCGGGCTCCTACGAGCAGTACTTC
TRBV4-2	TRBD2	TRBJ2-4	-	CASSQAEGLGINIQYF	TGTGCCAGCAGCCAAGCTGAGGGACTAGGGATAAACATTCAGTACTTC
TRBV7-6	TRBD1	TRBJ2-2	once	CASSARTGLTGELFF	TGTGCCAGCAGCGCAAGGACAGGGCTCACCGGGGAGCTGTTTTTT
TRBV28	TRBD1	TRBJ1-1	-	CASSHAWDRGTEAFF	TGTGCCAGCAGTCACGCGTGGGACAGGGGGACTGAAGCTTTCTTT
TRBV2	-	TRBJ2-7	-	CASSEVGRGINSYEQYF	TGTGCCAGCAGTGAAGTGGGAAGGGGGATCAACTCCTACGAGCAGTACTTC
TRBV6-6	-	TRBJ1-4	-	CASRVDSVKLFF	TGTGCCAGCAGGGTGGACAGCGTAAAACTGTTTTTT
TRBV3-1/TRBV3-2	TRBD1	TRBJ2-7	-	CASSRTGYEQYF	TGTGCCAGCAGCCGGACAGGTTACGAGCAGTACTTC
TRBV28	-	TRBJ2-7	-	CASSLEGTAGEQYF	TGTGCCAGCAGTTTGGAGGGGACGGCGGGCGAGCAGTACTTC
TRBV7-9	-	TRBJ2-3	-	CASSFNFRSTDTQYF	TGTGCCAGCAGCTTCAACTTCCGAAGCACAGATACGCAGTATTTT
TRBV28	-	TRBJ1-5	-	CASSPDSPNQPQHF	TGTGCCAGCAGCCCGGACAGCCCAAATCAGCCCCAGCATTTT
TRBV28	-	TRBJ1-5	-	CASTLPGGNQPQHF	TGTGCCAGCACCCTACCCGGGGGCAATCAGCCCCAGCATTTT
TRBV7-9	TRBD1	TRBJ1-1	-	CASSFPRGDAFF	TGTGCCAGCAGCTTCCCCAGGGGGGACGCTTTCTTT
TRBV30	TRBD1	TRBJ1-2	once	CAWSVPGQYGYTF	TGTGCCTGGAGTGTACCGGGACAGTATGGCTACACCTTC
TRBV11-2	TRBD1	TRBJ1-1	-	CASSAAGTGNTEAFF	TGTGCCAGCAGCGCCGCCGGGACAGGGAACACTGAAGCTTTCTTT
TRBV21-1	-	TRBJ2-7	-	CASSKQGSYEQYF	TGTGCCAGCAGCAAACAGGGTTCATACGAGCAGTACTTC
TRBV7-9	-	TRBJ2-5	-	CASSLDSRETQYF	TGTGCCAGCAGCCTGGACAGTCGAGAGACCCAGTACTTC
TRBV6-5	-	TRBJ2-1	-	CASAISGVSYNEQFF	TGTGCCAGCGCGATTTCGGGGGTCTCCTACAATGAGCAGTTCTTC
TRBV7-9	TRBD1	TRBJ1-1	-	CASSSDRGIPEAFF	TGTGCCAGCAGCTCGGACAGGGGAATCCCTGAAGCTTTCTTT
TRBV5-5	TRBD2	TRBJ2-7	-	CASSLVLAGNDEQYF	TGTGCCAGCAGCTTAGTACTAGCGGGGAACGACGAGCAGTACTTC
TRBV6-4	-	TRBJ1-1	-	CASSGTVDTEAFF	TGTGCCAGCAGTGGCACAGTGGACACTGAAGCTTTCTTT
TRBV29-1	-	TRBJ1-2	-	CSVEQGYTNGDGYTF	TGCAGCGTTGAGCAGGGGTACACCAATGGGGATGGCTACACCTTC
TRBV5-1	TRBD1	TRBJ1-1	-	CASSLLGGTGKGEAFF	TGCGCCAGCAGCTTGTTGGGAGGGACAGGGAAGGGTGAAGCTTTCTTT
TRBV27	TRBD1	TRBJ2-7	-	CASSRWDRTYEQYF	TGTGCCAGCAGCCGGTGGGACAGGACCTACGAGCAGTACTTC
TRBV3-1/TRBV3-2	-	TRBJ1-6	-	CASSPNPGRKSPLHF	TGTGCCAGCAGCCCGAACCCAGGAAGAAAATCACCCCTCCACTTT
TRBV5-5	-	TRBJ1-2	-	CASSLSLYGYTF	TGTGCCAGCAGCTTGTCCCTTTATGGCTACACCTTC
TRBV19	-	TRBJ1-5	-	CASSVRVGVYSNQPQHF	TGTGCCAGTAGTGTTCGGGTAGGGGTTTATAGCAATCAGCCCCAGCATTTT